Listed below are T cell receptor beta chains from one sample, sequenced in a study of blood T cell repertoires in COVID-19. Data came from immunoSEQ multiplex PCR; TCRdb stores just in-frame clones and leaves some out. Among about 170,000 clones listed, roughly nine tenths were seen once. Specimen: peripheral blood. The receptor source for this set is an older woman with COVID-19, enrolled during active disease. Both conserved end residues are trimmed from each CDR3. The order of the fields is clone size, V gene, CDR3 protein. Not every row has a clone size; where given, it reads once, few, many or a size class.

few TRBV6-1 ASSEGTMRYNEQF
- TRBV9 ASSVSNRTGNMGYGYT
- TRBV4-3 ASSQDTVVAGDSTDTQY
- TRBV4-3 ASSQVQSNYGYT
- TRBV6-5 ASSSDRDRFYEQY
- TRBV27 ASTRDPLSDTQY
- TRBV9 ASSGSTGYRTDTQY
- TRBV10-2 ASRSGLFSYNEQF
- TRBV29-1 SVEYRTNEKLF
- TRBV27 ASSLLAGLNTEAF
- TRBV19 ASSLTQGSYEQY
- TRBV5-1 ASSSHLGSGEQY
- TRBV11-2 ASGEGAGNTIY
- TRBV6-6 ASSRPGLAGNTGELF
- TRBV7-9 ASSLRQVNTEAF
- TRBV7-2 ASSAGTVETQY
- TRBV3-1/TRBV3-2 ASSQGGRGNDQPQH
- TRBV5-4 ASSYQGLGYNEQF
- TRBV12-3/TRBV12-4 ASSLTANTEAF
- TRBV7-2 ASSLGGGGGRLNQPQH
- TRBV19 ATQGGWGGYT
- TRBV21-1 ASGGQSNQPQH
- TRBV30 AWATGSLFYGYT
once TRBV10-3 ATGTSGSTGELF
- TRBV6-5 ASGAGALLNEQY
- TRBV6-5 ASSLGVTNNEQF
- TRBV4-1 ASSQDWLTFKAF
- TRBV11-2 ASSSGTGGREKLF
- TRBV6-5 ASSGGQGQNQPQH
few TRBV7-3 ASSFQGAPFAEAF
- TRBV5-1 ASSPGQIYGYT
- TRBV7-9 ASSSPGQTYEQY
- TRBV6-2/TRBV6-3 ASSGPYNEQF